Listed here are 26 T cell receptor beta chains from one sample, sequenced in a study of T cell changes during pregnancy in multiple sclerosis. The method was immunoSEQ multiplex PCR; TCRdb's version includes in-frame clones alone and lacks a portion of them. The data contain about 59,000 clones, approximately 94% of them seen just once; the ten biggest clones take up roughly 2.4%. The input for sequencing was CD8+ T cells from peripheral blood mononuclear cells, taken after pregnancy. The receptors here all came from a female donor with multiple sclerosis, enrolled in a pregnancy study.

J is TRBJ2-1 and V is TRBV29-1, with TRBD2 matching over 9 bases. Germline V gene data show CDR1 as SQVTM and CDR2 as ANQGSEA. V was clipped by 7 bases and J by 7 bases; unmatched bases: 8. The CDR3 runs 13 residues. CDR3 coding DNA: TGCAGCGCGCTCGGCGGGAGGGCAAATGAGCAGTTCTTC. Translation: CSALGGRANEQFF.

The chain couples TRBV6-5 to TRBJ2-1; 10 nucleotides agree with TRBD2. The CDR3 has 16 amino acids. V shed 1 base, J shed 8 bases, and the junction held 8 bases outside the gene matches. Germline V gene lookup returns CDR1 MNHEY and CDR2 SVGAGI. The CDR3 here is CASSYLLAGEGYEQFF. The CDR3 DNA reads as TGTGCCAGCAGTTACTTGCTAGCGGGAGAAGGGTATGAGCAGTTCTTC.

The chain has TRBV19 and TRBJ1-1; D unresolved. The V end lost 5 bases, the J end lost 0 bases, and 13 bases lay between the germline ends. The CDR3 is 15 amino acids. Germline V gene data show CDR1 as LNHDA and CDR2 as SQIVND (reference sequence). The CDR3 loop reads CASSESDGVNTEAFF. CDR3 in DNA: TGTGCCAGTAGTGAATCCGACGGAGTGAACACTGAAGCTTTCTTT.

As DNA, the CDR3 is TGTGCCAGCAGCAACGGACTAGCGGGAGACTACAATGAGCAGTTCTTC. It yields the protein CASSNGLAGDYNEQFF. The J gene is TRBJ2-1, the V gene TRBV7-9, with 13 positions matching TRBD2. This CDR3 contains 16 residues. The germline CDR1 and CDR2 sequences are SEHNR and FQNEAQ (reference sequence). J lost 3 bases, V lost 5 bases, and 4 bases had no gene match.

This clone was counted once. This chain joins TRBV5-8 and TRBJ2-5, with TRBD1 identical over 7 bases. CDR1 SGHTS and CDR2 YDEGEE come from the germline V gene. V lost 3 bases to trimming and J lost 4 bases; unmatched junction nucleotides: 9. This CDR3 has 15 residues. CDR3 sequence reads: CASSSFGTALETQYF. CDR3 DNA sequence: TGTGCCAGCAGCTCCTTCGGGACAGCCTTAGAGACCCAGTACTTC.

The rearrangement uses TRBV4-3 and TRBJ1-2, with D tentatively TRBD1 (6 bases). V lost 1 base to trimming and J lost 4 bases, with 13 bases between them. The CDR3 spans 15 residues. CDR1 and CDR2 from the germline V gene are LGHNA and YSLEER. Here the CDR3 DNA reads TGCGCCAGCAGCCAAGTTGCGGGGGGCGCCTATGGCTACACCTTC. Translated, it gives CASSQVAGGAYGYTF.

The gene calls are TRBV5-4 and TRBJ2-3; 8 bases are shared with TRBD1. Germline CDR1 reads SGHNT; CDR2 reads YYREEE (reference sequence). V lost 4 bases and J lost 4; bases outside the gene matches: 8. This CDR3 is 15 amino acids long. CDR3 bases: TGTGCCAGCAGCCTCGAGGGACAGGCGGCAGATACGCAGTATTTT. Encoded protein: CASSLEGQAADTQYF. The full variable domain, with the rest looked up from reference TRBV5-4 and TRBJ2-3, is ETGVTQSPTHLIKTRGQQVTLRCSSQSGHNTVSWYQQALGQGPQFIFQYYREEENGRGNFPPRFSGLQFPNYSSELNVNALELDDSALYLCASSLEGQAADTQYFGPGTRLTVL.

This chain joins TRBV2 and TRBJ2-3; possible D gene TRBD1, 5 bases. The CDR3 extends over 14 amino acids. Germline CDR1 is SNHLY and CDR2 is FYNNEI. Trimming removed 10 bases at V and 2 bases at J, with 16 bases between. CDR3 bases: TGTGCCAACTCCTGGACACAACACACAGATACGCAGTATTTT. Translating it yields CANSWTQHTDTQYF.

CDR3 in amino acids: CASTPPGTGFRDTQYF. The DNA for the CDR3 is TGTGCCAGCACCCCCCCGGGGACAGGGTTCAGAGATACGCAGTATTTT. The chain links TRBV5-4 to TRBJ2-3, with 9 bases fitting TRBD1. The germline gives CDR1 SGHNT, CDR2 YYREEE (reference sequence). With V trimmed by 6 bases and J by 5 bases, 13 bases remained unmatched. CDR3 size: 16 residues.

The J gene is TRBJ2-2, the V gene TRBV28, with 7 bases fitting TRBD1. Germline V lookup: CDR1 MDHEN, CDR2 SYDVKM. J lost 2 bases, V lost 3 bases, and 6 bases had no gene match. This CDR3 has 16 amino acids. As DNA, the CDR3 is TGTGCCAGCAGTTTGGGACAGCCATACAACACCGGGGAGCTGTTTTTT. Its protein product is CASSLGQPYNTGELFF.

V and J are TRBV25-1 and TRBJ1-1; 7 bases fit TRBD1. The trim removed 5 bases at V and 6 bases at J, leaving 9 bases unmatched. The CDR3 contains 14 residues. Germline assignment: CDR1 MGHDK and CDR2 SYGVNS. CDR3 sequence: CASSTPGGAPEAFF. CDR3 DNA: TGTGCCAGCAGTACACCAGGGGGAGCCCCTGAAGCTTTCTTT.

The chain is built from TRBV5-1 and TRBJ2-7, with a weak D call TRBD1 (6 bases). CDR1 and CDR2 (germline): SGHRS, YFSETQ. This CDR3 is built from 14 residues. Trimming took 2 bases from V and 0 from J, leaving 9 bases between them. CDR3 region: CASSFRQDSYEQYF. DNA for the CDR3: TGCGCCAGCAGCTTTCGACAGGACTCCTACGAGCAGTACTTC.

The chain joins TRBV30 to TRBJ2-7, with D tentatively TRBD1 (7 bases). The CDR3 runs 15 residues. Germline V gene data show CDR1 as GTSNPN and CDR2 as SVGIG (reference sequence). The V end was cut by 0 bases, the J end by 0 bases, with 12 bases between. The CDR3 sequence is CAWSVGTAGSYEQYF. CDR3 nucleotides: TGTGCCTGGAGTGTAGGGACAGCGGGCTCCTACGAGCAGTACTTC.

This clone was detected a few times. The chain recombines TRBV19 with TRBJ1-1, with no clear D. CDR1 is LNHDA, CDR2 SQIVND, per germline (reference sequence). The ends were cut back, 5 bases at V and 2 bases at J, with 12 bases in the middle. The CDR3 runs 14 residues. CDR3 in DNA: TGTGCCAGTAGTTGGGCCAGCCTAAACACTGAAGCTTTCTTT. The encoded protein is CASSWASLNTEAFF.

The chain uses TRBV4-2 and TRBJ2-7; TRBD1 might be the D (5 bases). V was shortened by 0 bases and J by 3 bases, with 15 bases between the two germline ends. There are 16 residues in the CDR3. CDR1 is LGHNA, CDR2 YNFKEQ, per germline. The CDR3 region has the DNA TGTGCCAGCAGCCAAGATGCCGGACACACGAACTACGAGCAGTACTTC. Translated, it gives CASSQDAGHTNYEQYF.

V is TRBV11-1 and J is TRBJ2-7; 12 nucleotides align to TRBD2. Germline loops: CDR1 SGHAT, CDR2 FQDESV (reference sequence). This CDR3 has 15 amino acids. Germline trimming cut 5 bases from V and 5 bases from J; bases unmatched to any gene: 7. CDR3 bases: TGTGCCAGCAGCCCCGCGCCTAGCGGGAGGGACGAGCAGTACTTC. It yields the protein CASSPAPSGRDEQYF.

V and J are TRBV20-1 and TRBJ2-1; unclear D gene. The germline V gene has CDR1 DFQATT and CDR2 SNEGSKA (reference sequence). The V and J ends lost 6 bases and 4 bases respectively, with 7 bases between them. CDR3 size: 11 residues. For the CDR3, the DNA is TGCAGTGCCGACTCGTACAATGAGCAGTTCTTC. Translating gives CSADSYNEQFF.

The chain uses TRBV11-2 and TRBJ2-5, with D tentatively TRBD2 (6 bases). Germline assignment: CDR1 SGHAT and CDR2 FQNNGV. The CDR3 spans 18 residues. Between the trimmed V and J ends, which lost 7 bases and 7 bases, there was a span of 31 bases. The CDR3 reads CASTLTRIDRGPKGTQYF. DNA for the CDR3: TGTGCCAGCACCCTGACTAGAATTGATAGGGGACCTAAAGGGACCCAGTACTTC.

V and J are TRBV7-6 and TRBJ2-7, with D possibly being TRBD2 (6 bases). The V end was cut by 4 bases, the J end by 1 base, with 11 bases between. The CDR3 has 14 residues. Germline CDR1 is SGHVS and CDR2 is FNYEAQ. CDR3 DNA: TGTGCCAGCAGCTCGTCCCGGGGGTCCTACGAGCAGTACTTC. Residues: CASSSSRGSYEQYF.

The V call is TRBV7-8, the J call TRBJ2-7; 8 bases line up with TRBD2. V was clipped by 4 bases and J by 5 bases; unmatched bases: 10. Looked up from germline, CDR1 is SGHVS and CDR2 is FQNEAQ. This CDR3 comprises 15 residues. In DNA, the CDR3 is TGTGCCAGCAGCTCCTCCGGGGGGGCGGGGGACGAGCAGTACTTC. It codes for CASSSSGGAGDEQYF.

The chain recombines TRBV21-1 with TRBJ2-7; the table's D call, TRBD1, has no DNA check behind it. TRBV21-1 represents a pseudogene. This CDR3 contains 13 residues. CDR3 in amino acids: CARGGQVYSEQYF. DNA for the CDR3: TGTGCCAGGGGGGGACAGGTTTATAGCGAGCAGTACTTC.

This chain uses TRBV2 with TRBJ2-1, with D unclear. This CDR3 spans 13 amino acids. Germline CDR1 SNHLY, CDR2 FYNNEI. V dropped 8 bases and J dropped 5 bases, with 13 bases sitting between them. The CDR3 DNA reads as TGTGCCAGCCAGGTGACACCCAACAATGAGCAGTTCTTC. Protein: CASQVTPNNEQFF.

This clone was picked up one time. The CDR3 reads CSAREPYGYTF. The DNA for the CDR3 is TGCAGTGCCCGGGAGCCCTATGGCTACACCTTC. This rearrangement joins TRBV20-1 to TRBJ1-2; D remains unclear. The ends were cut back, 6 bases at V and 4 bases at J, with 9 bases in the middle. This CDR3 contains 11 residues. Germline values: CDR1 DFQATT, CDR2 SNEGSKA (reference sequence).

The chain couples TRBV7-9 to TRBJ1-5; TRBD1 might be the D (5 bases). V was clipped by 2 bases and J by 4 bases, with 12 bases between them. The CDR3 consists of 15 residues. Germline V gives CDR1 SEHNR, CDR2 FQNEAQ (reference sequence). The CDR3 bases are TGTGCCAGCAGCTTATCCGACAGTCTGAATCAGCCCCAGCATTTT. The encoded protein is CASSLSDSLNQPQHF.

This clone was observed a single time. V gene TRBV27 combines with J gene TRBJ2-7; tentatively, D is TRBD2 (5 bases). The germline V gene has CDR1 MNHEY and CDR2 SMNVEV (reference sequence). Trimming stripped 0 bases from V and 3 bases from J, with 6 bases between. The CDR3 is 13 residues long. The chain's CDR3 is CASSLSRDYEQYF. The CDR3 DNA reads TGTGCCAGCAGTTTATCCCGGGACTACGAGCAGTACTTC.

The chain recombines TRBV6-5 with TRBJ1-2, with D perhaps TRBD1 (5 bases). The CDR3 is 13 amino acids. Germline-derived CDR1 and CDR2 are MNHEY and SVGAGI. Trimming took 3 bases from V and 7 from J, leaving 12 bases between them. This CDR3 reads CASSYSPRAGYTF. CDR3 bases: TGTGCCAGCAGTTATTCTCCCAGGGCTGGCTACACCTTC.